The clone carrying this TCR beta chain was recorded a few times. This entry belongs to a study of blood T cell repertoires in COVID-19. Turning to the study itself: PBMCs, B-cell-depleted T cells, or T cells were the source of the cDNA or gDNA that made up the material.

In terms of age and location, participants ranged from roughly 18 to 90 years and lived in fewer than 30 US areas. Cohort allocation depended upon clinical history that participants reported. Data came from immunoSEQ multiplex PCR; TCRdb stores just in-frame clones and leaves some out. The sample comprises hundreds of thousands of clones, about 88% of which are singletons, and about 1.6% rests with the top ten. Sequencing input: PBMCs or T cells enriched from blood (not recorded which). This clonotype originated in a woman aged 45-65 years who had recovered from COVID-19.

Here the CDR3 reads CASSVALFTEAFF. The CDR3 bases are TGTGCCAGCAGCGTAGCTCTGTTCACTGAAGCTTTCTTT. The gene calls are TRBV9 and TRBJ1-1, with D unresolved. The V end was cut by 0 bases, the J end by 4 bases, with 7 bases between. This CDR3 region has 13 residues. The germline V gene has CDR1 SGDLS and CDR2 YYNGEE. Looking up the rest from reference TRBV9 and TRBJ1-1 gives the full variable domain: DSGVTQTPKHLITATGQRVTLRCSPRSGDLSVYWYQQSLDQGLQFLIQYYNGEERAKGNILERFSAQQFPDLHSELNLSSLELGDSALYFCASSVALFTEAFFGQGTRLTVV.